This T cell receptor beta chain emerged from a study of cytomegalovirus exposure and HLA in healthy donors. Study as a whole: Membership in the Caucasian-associated ancestry cluster was found for about 84% of fewer than 450 genotyped donors.

There are a few counts of this clone. Its antigen remains unidentified. Use of 60 Vbeta and 13 Jbeta primers characterized the PCR. The method was immunoSEQ multiplex PCR; TCRdb's version includes in-frame clones alone and lacks a portion of them. The sample lists about 100,000 clones, approximately 76% occurring once. Study-level points and caveats: The study designated about 160 TCR beta chains cytomegalovirus-associated.

Losses at the gene ends were 4 bases for V and 10 bases for J; bases not matched to a gene: 18. The CDR3 has 17 amino acids. The V gene's germline CDR1 is SEHNR and CDR2 FQNEAQ (reference sequence). The genes are TRBV7-9 and TRBJ2-1; 8 positions agree with TRBD1. Sequencing was carried out using PBMCs. This TCR derives from a woman aged 60-75 years in good health and CMV-seropositive. The CDR3 region is CASSSQTGVWEAGEQFF. CDR3 DNA: TGTGCCAGCAGCTCCCAGACAGGGGTCTGGGAGGCAGGGGAGCAGTTCTTC.